The 8 T cell receptor beta chains below all came from one sample that was sequenced in a study of identifying expanded T cells in peripheral blood. Here immunoSEQ multiplex PCR was the method, and the copy in TCRdb shows in-frame clones only, minus some. Here the sample spans 90,000 or so clones, around 86% being singletons. Sequenced sample: blood. Receptors were obtained from a person aged 18 to 70 in good health.

The chain recombines TRBV20-1 with TRBJ2-3; TRBD2 matches 7 bases. V lost 6 bases and J lost 11; bases outside the gene matches: 8. The germline V gene encodes CDR1 DFQATT and CDR2 SNEGSKA (reference sequence). The length of the CDR3 is 11 residues. CDR3 nucleotides: TGCAGTGCCAGACCCGGGACTATGCAGTATTTT. Translating it yields CSARPGTMQYF.

The CDR3 reads CASSQAEASAGGEKLFF. The DNA of the CDR3 is TGTGCCAGCAGCCAAGCGGAAGCCTCGGCAGGGGGGGAAAAACTGTTTTTT. The chain combines TRBV4-2 with TRBJ1-4, with 7 bases that match TRBD1. Germline loops: CDR1 LGHNA, CDR2 YNFKEQ. The CDR3 is 17 residues long. V lost 1 base to trimming and J lost 8 bases; unmatched junction nucleotides: 13.

This clone was picked up one time. The chain combines TRBV18 with TRBJ1-3, with D hard to call. Trimming cost V 5 bases and J 4 bases, with 9 bases left between them. Germline loops: CDR1 KGHSH, CDR2 LQKENI. The CDR3 has 13 residues. The chain's CDR3 is CASSVSAGNTIYF. The CDR3 DNA reads TGTGCCAGCTCAGTATCGGCCGGAAACACCATATATTTT.

This clone was observed once. The V and J genes are TRBV4-3 and TRBJ1-6, with no clear D. The germline V gene encodes CDR1 LGHNA and CDR2 YSLEER. V was pared by 2 bases and J by 7 bases, with 12 bases between. The CDR3 consists of 15 residues. The DNA for the CDR3 is TGCGCCAGCAGCCAAACCCGGGCTTGGAATTCACCCCTCCACTTT. This translates into CASSQTRAWNSPLHF.

V usage is TRBV7-6 and J usage is TRBJ2-1; TRBD2 agrees at 12 bases. CDR1 and CDR2 (germline): SGHVS, FNYEAQ. V trimming: 4 bases; J trimming: 10 bases; junction bases outside the gene matches: 5. The CDR3 has 14 residues. The CDR3, as DNA: TGTGCCAGCAGCTCCCTAGCGGGGGGGTTCGAGCAGTTCTTC. Residues: CASSSLAGGFEQFF.

The chain links TRBV6-1 to TRBJ2-7; D is perhaps TRBD1 (5 bases). Germline CDR1 and CDR2: MNHNS and SASEGT. The CDR3 is made up of 13 amino acids. Deletions cut 7 bases from V and 5 bases from J, with 15 bases between. The CDR3 coding sequence is TGTGCCAGCATTCGCGGTTTACAGGACGAGCAGTACTTC. It yields the protein CASIRGLQDEQYF.

The chain recombines TRBV18 with TRBJ1-1, with unresolved D. Germline values: CDR1 KGHSH, CDR2 LQKENI. Trimming took off 5 bases at V and 8 bases at J, with 15 bases between the two ends. The length of the CDR3 is 13 residues. CDR3 nucleotide sequence: TGTGCCAGCTCATCTACAGAACTCGAGGAAGCTTTCTTT. This gives the protein CASSSTELEEAFF.

This rearrangement joins TRBV27 to TRBJ1-6; tentative D call: TRBD1 (5 bases). The V gene's germline CDR1 is MNHEY and CDR2 SMNVEV (reference sequence). Trimming took off 2 bases at V and 7 bases at J, with 15 bases between the two ends. The CDR3 runs 16 residues. CDR3 amino acids: CASSLPPGAINSPLHF. The CDR3 DNA follows: TGTGCCAGCAGTTTACCCCCCGGGGCTATAAATTCACCCCTCCACTTT.